These 10 T cell receptor beta chains were all obtained from the same sample, sequenced in a study of shared clonotypes between healthy human individuals. Measured with immunoSEQ multiplex PCR; TCRdb has only the in-frame clones, and not every one. The sample records about 960,000 clones, approximately 80% being singletons. Input material: memory CD4+ T cells sorted from blood. Regarding subset: CD45RA-negative fraction. Source of these receptors: a man aged 18 to 30 in good health.

This chain uses TRBV7-8 with TRBJ1-3; unclear D gene. The CDR3 spans 16 residues. The V gene's germline CDR1 is SGHVS and CDR2 FQNEAQ. The V end lost 1 base, the J end lost 0 bases, and 10 bases lay between the germline ends. CDR3 DNA: TGTGCCAGCAGCTTAGAACGGAGCGTCTCTGGAAACACCATATATTTT. Translating gives CASSLERSVSGNTIYF.

The rearrangement uses TRBV30 and TRBJ2-1; 14 nucleotides align to TRBD2. V lost 5 bases to trimming and J lost 9 bases; unmatched junction nucleotides: 9. The length of the CDR3 is 15 residues. Germline V CDR1 and CDR2: GTSNPN, SVGIG (reference sequence). The CDR3 is CAWGTGLAGGSEQFF. The CDR3 DNA is TGTGCCTGGGGGACTGGACTAGCGGGAGGTAGTGAGCAGTTCTTC.

J is TRBJ2-5 and V is TRBV5-1; 8 nucleotides align to TRBD1. The CDR3 covers 15 residues. In germline, CDR1 is SGHRS, CDR2 YFSETQ. The trim removed 4 bases at V and 5 bases at J, leaving 10 bases unmatched. The CDR3 sequence is CASSRNTGGDETQYF. CDR3 nucleotide sequence: TGCGCCAGCAGCCGTAATACAGGGGGTGATGAGACCCAGTACTTC.

The chain has TRBV4-1 and TRBJ2-7, with 10 bases identical to TRBD1. Trimming took 5 bases from V and 3 from J; bases not matched to a gene: 7. Germline CDR1 and CDR2: MGHRA and YSYEKL. The CDR3 sequence is 15 residues long. In DNA form, the CDR3 reads TGCGCCAGCAGCGGCCGGGACAGGGGAAACTACGAGCAGTACTTC. Its translation is CASSGRDRGNYEQYF.

The rearrangement uses TRBV6-6 and TRBJ1-3; TRBD1 is a possible D gene (5 bases). The CDR3 runs to 14 residues. The ends were cut back, 7 bases at V and 4 bases at J, with 14 bases in the middle. Germline V CDR1 and CDR2: MNHNY, SVGAGI (reference sequence). The CDR3 sequence: CASTPRGGGNTIYF. CDR3 nucleotides: TGTGCCAGCACTCCCCGGGGCGGAGGAAACACCATATATTTT.

As regards this clone: The identical CDR3 is also encoded by other nucleotide sequences in the sample. The chain couples TRBV13 to TRBJ2-1; TRBD2 aligns across 11 bases. Germline V gene sequence: CDR1 PRHDT, CDR2 FYEKMQ (reference sequence). CDR3 size: 16 residues. V was pared by 0 bases and J by 8 bases, with 6 bases of the junction left unmatched. The CDR3 is CASSLGRLAGGHEQFF. CDR3 sequence (DNA): TGTGCCAGCAGCTTAGGCCGTCTAGCGGGAGGTCATGAGCAGTTCTTC.

V gene TRBV19 combines with J gene TRBJ2-2; 8 bases are a match to TRBD1. Germline loops: CDR1 LNHDA, CDR2 SQIVND (reference sequence). Trimming removed 7 bases from V and 5 bases from J; junction bases left unmatched: 9. This CDR3 region has 15 residues. CDR3 protein: CASTGQGWSTGELFF. In nucleotides, the CDR3 is TGTGCCAGTACCGGACAGGGTTGGAGTACCGGGGAGCTGTTTTTT.

The chain employs TRBV5-1 and TRBJ1-1; D unresolved. Trimming took off 5 bases at V and 5 bases at J, with 13 bases between the two ends. The CDR3 length is 13 residues. In germline, CDR1 is SGHRS, CDR2 YFSETQ. The CDR3 DNA reads as TGCGCCAGCAGGGAGGGTAGTGAGACTGAAGCTTTCTTT. Its translation: CASREGSETEAFF. The full variable domain, rest sourced from reference TRBV5-1 and TRBJ1-1, is KAGVTQTPRYLIKTRGQQVTLSCSPISGHRSVSWYQQTPGQGLQFLFEYFSETQRNKGNFPGRFSGRQFSNSRSEMNVSTLELGDSALYLCASREGSETEAFFGQGTRLTVV.

For this clone: One end of the junction varies from germline; a read error may be responsible. The J gene is TRBJ1-1, the V gene TRBV7-2; no firm D call. The CDR3 is 12 residues long. The germline V gene encodes CDR1 SGHTA and CDR2 FQGNSA. The DNA for the CDR3 is TGTGCCAGCAGCTTAGGGGCCGCGAAGGAGCACTTT. Residues: CASSLGAAKEHF.

V usage is TRBV6-5 and J usage is TRBJ2-2; 8 bases agree with TRBD2. The CDR3 is made up of 16 amino acids. Trimming took 2 bases from V and 0 from J; bases not matched to a gene: 2. The germline V gene encodes CDR1 MNHEY and CDR2 SVGAGI. The CDR3 region has the DNA TGTGCCAGCAGTTACGGAGCGGGGGCGAACACCGGGGAGCTGTTTTTT. Translating gives CASSYGAGANTGELFF.